Sequencing of this T cell receptor beta chain was carried out in a study of spatial heterogeneity in lung cancer. Study overall: Sequencing of follow-up PBMC samples took place when they were available, at a median of around 2 years after resection.

TCR cDNA molecules each had a unique molecular identifier. TCRdb re-called the 5' RACE reads through MiXCR, storing one row per CDR3 protein. The table lists about 94,000 distinct CDR3 sequences, 15% to 20% of them singletons. The time point denotes: blood at routine non-recurrence follow-up after resection. The sequenced material consisted of unsorted whole RNA from tumor, nontumor lung or frozen PBMC. Germline CDR1 reads SGHNT; CDR2 reads YYREEE (reference sequence). V was pared by 0 bases and J by 4 bases, with 15 bases between. This CDR3 has 16 amino acids. The chain uses TRBV5-4 and TRBJ2-3, with TRBD2 as a possible D gene (5 bases). The sequence came from a male donor with early-stage non-small cell lung cancer. Specimen: PBMCs, collected at follow-up. The CDR3 sequence: CASSLGGLQAPDTQYF. The CDR3, as DNA: TGTGCCAGCAGCTTGGGAGGACTGCAAGCCCCAGATACGCAGTATTTT. Filled out from reference TRBV5-4 and TRBJ2-3, the complete variable domain reads ETGVTQSPTHLIKTRGQQVTLRCSSQSGHNTVSWYQQALGQGPQFIFQYYREEENGRGNFPPRFSGLQFPNYSSELNVNALELDDSALYLCASSLGGLQAPDTQYFGPGTRLTVL.